The subject of this entry is one T cell receptor (beta chain). The clone's antigen remains unknown. Base qualities are not at hand, and no much larger clone is one base apart. This sample is part of a study of shared clonotypes between healthy human individuals (dated by TCRdb to between 2020 and 2021). About the investigation overall: Two women and three men aged 18 to 49 years were included in the cohort. For each donor, CD4 naive and CD4 memory were each run on three plates, CD8 naive on two plates, and CD8 memory on one plate. To estimate repertoire size and how much clonotype sharing occurs between individuals, the study deeply sequenced the blood TCR repertoires of five or six healthy adults. Libraries were prepared and TCR repertoires were sequenced by different laboratories using diverse techniques, in order to increase sequencing depth and limit assay-specific biases. Between about 0.94 and 8.9 billion PBMCs per donor were obtained by leukapheresis.

Its CDR3 holds 17 amino acids, cysteine through phenylalanine. The DNA shown is the 51-base CDR3, in frame from base 1. V has 5 bases trimmed and J has 1 base trimmed; junction bases matching no gene number 12. CDR1 SEHNR and CDR2 FQNEAQ were looked up in the germline V gene (reference sequence). The donors were healthy, HIV-negative adults with no recently reported acute infections or vaccinations. All donors were Caucasian adults living in Nashville, Tennessee, USA. CD4+ T cells were enriched by magnetic negative selection, after which naive cells were positively selected on CD45RA and the negative fraction was taken as the memory subset. Blood was obtained by leukapheresis, after which PBMCs were separated by Ficoll-Histopaque density gradient centrifugation and cryopreserved in liquid nitrogen vapor phase. Purity and quantity of every magnetically sorted T cell population were checked by analytical flow cytometry. Genomic DNA was isolated from every sorted fraction and measured by UV absorbance on a Nanodrop 2000c.

What the authors observed across the whole study: Because the study included a small number of donors, the genetic and exposure-history diversity represented was limited. Even with the large sequencing depth, rarefaction of the sorted-subset datasets indicated that sequencing was incomplete. Sampling was limited to blood, and TCR repertoires in tissue likely differ from TCR repertoires in blood. Compared with non-shared clonotypes, the clonotypes found in all four sorted-subset donors had higher generation probabilities. Estimated clonotype richness was generally larger for naive than for memory subsets. Sharing across a handful of donors was observed for about 5% of naive CD4, over 3% of naive CD8, 2% to 2.5% of memory CD4, and over 0.3% of memory CD8 clonotypes. Pairwise subsampling indicated that sequencing depth was expected to affect the degree of clonotype sharing among donors.

Using the deep immunoSEQ assay, TCR CDR3 regions were amplified from genomic DNA by multiplex PCR. Genomic DNA extracted from each cell subset was distributed evenly over all wells of several immunoSEQ 96-well plates, and each plate served as one replicate. For sorted subsets, each replicate PCR was loaded with 200 ng genomic DNA, equivalent to some 31,000 T cell genomes. Purified libraries were measured with a Qubit 3.0 fluorometer, size-checked on a Bioanalyzer 2100, and measured again with the KAPA Library Quantification kit. Every immunoSEQ 96-well plate was sequenced on a separate single-read 150-cycle Illumina NextSeq 550 flow cell. The authors' pipeline ran thus. The immunoSEQ output contained only junctional sequences without quality scores, so filtering could not match that applied to full-length reads. Sequences were annotated with PyIR, a Python wrapper for IgBLAST v1.9, using IMGT germline references to assign V/J genes and CDR3. Reads with weak V/J assignments (E-value above 1e-6), missing CDR3, stop codons, out-of-frame junctions, or ambiguous translated residues were removed. A V3J clonotype was defined by an identical inferred V gene, J gene, and CDR3 amino acid sequence. Percentage overlap between repertoires was calculated by dividing the number of shared unique clonotypes by the size of the smaller repertoire. Repertoire richness was assessed with RTK rarefaction, the Chao1 estimator, and Recon v2.1 estimates of unobserved clonotypes. Generation probabilities for all TCRbeta clonotypes obtained by the gDNA method from a handful of donors were computed using OLGA. As stored in TCRdb, this immuneACCESS dataset retains in-frame rearrangements with V and J assigned. A fraction of the clones does not appear; measured against another copy, unresolved V genes explain less than half of the discrepancy, and the remainder lacks a known reason. That table supplies the V and J calls and clone size; D and trimming were determined from the DNA. This sample is represented by 2 million to 2.5 million clones; about 94% of them were singletons. The ten largest clonotypes hold around 0.13% of the sample.

This TCR derives from a man younger than 30 in good health. Here the chain combines TRBV7-9 and TRBJ2-5, with 8 bases in between that match TRBD1. Sequencing was done on a sample of naive CD4+ T cells sorted from blood. The cell subset or site label for this specimen denotes: CD45RA+ positively selected. Read as DNA, the sequence is TGTGCCAGCAGCCCGTCAGGAAGACAGGGGTCCCAAGAGACCCAGTACTTC. Its amino acids are CASSPSGRQGSQETQYF.